This T cell receptor (beta chain) was obtained from a study of shared clonotypes between healthy human individuals. Study-level results: The authors expected sequencing depth to affect clonotype sharing among donors. All-four-donor shared clonotypes had higher generation probabilities than non-shared clonotypes did. It was the few donors that limited the genetic and exposure-history diversity represented. The researchers took only blood, and tissue repertoires probably look different.

In regard to this clone: Antigen: not known.

Sequenced by immunoSEQ multiplex PCR; TCRdb stores in-frame clones only, minus some. The sample carries approximately 2,000,000 clones, approximately 92% recorded once. CD45RO-negative, CCR7-selected cells formed the naive CD8 fraction, which excluded terminally differentiated effector memory CD45RA+ cells. This CDR3 region has 16 residues. Germline CDR1 is LGHNA and CDR2 is YSLEER. J gave up 8 bases and V 4 bases, and 12 bases lay outside the gene matches. Sequencing used naive CD8+ T cells from PBMCs. V usage is TRBV4-3 and J usage is TRBJ2-1; 9 bases agree with TRBD1. This receptor was taken from a man younger than 35 in good health. Some clones in this sample may be carry-over from other donors' samples. CDR3 residues: CASSRLYGTGRDEQFF. The CDR3 coding sequence is TGCGCCAGCAGCCGACTATACGGGACAGGGAGGGATGAGCAGTTCTTC.